This T cell receptor (beta chain) derives from a study of CD8+CD57+ T cells in acquired aplastic anemia. Study in general: Recorded DNA amounts for sorted CD4+ and CD8+ cells had an average of about 3 ug.

This clonotype appeared a single time. Germline CDR1 MGHDK, CDR2 SYGVNS. This CDR3 contains 16 residues. The junction had 9 bases not matched to a gene; V was cut back by 8 bases and J by 2 bases. Individuals selected for sequencing had exhibited CD8+CD57+ cell expansion on flow cytometry. Genomic DNA acted as the template from which TCR beta VDJ combination and CDR3 sequence profiling were carried out. MiXCR, run by TCRdb on the reads, gives a single entry per CDR3 protein. The sample has 160,000 or so distinct CDR3 sequences, 47% seen once; the top ten hold more than 0.95%. Sample: sorted CD4+, CD8+, or CD8+CD57+ T cells (not recorded which) from PBMCs. The sequence came from a human donor with aplastic anemia. V is TRBV25-1 and J is TRBJ2-1; TRBD1 aligns across 10 bases. The CDR3 sequence: CASLPRGTGAYNEQFF. The CDR3 nucleotides are TGTGCCAGCCTTCCCCGGGGGACAGGGGCCTACAATGAGCAGTTCTTC.